This T cell receptor (beta chain) derives from a study of shared clonotypes between healthy human individuals. Study-wide findings and caveats: All-four-donor shared clonotypes had higher generation probabilities than non-shared clonotypes did.

As regards this clone: No antigen is known for it.

V lost 4 bases and J 8 bases, leaving 6 bases between the germline ends. Germline assignment: CDR1 SQVTM and CDR2 ANQGSEA. The CDR3 is 10 residues long. Replicate sorted-subset PCRs were loaded with around 220 ng DNA, about 28,000 T cell genomes. The assay was immunoSEQ multiplex PCR, and TCRdb's table has in-frame clones only and misses some. This repertoire shows around 2,000,000 clones, 90% to 95% found once; its top ten account for roughly 1.8%. Terminally differentiated effector memory CD45RA+ cells were excluded by CCR7 positive selection of CD45RO-negative cells. The sequencing sample was made of naive CD8+ T cells from PBMCs. The sequence was collected from a young man in good health. Some clones in this sample may be carry-over from other donors' samples. V and J are TRBV29-1 and TRBJ2-1, with unresolved D. CDR3 residues: CSVGDDEQFF. CDR3 DNA sequence: TGCAGCGTTGGAGATGATGAGCAGTTCTTC.